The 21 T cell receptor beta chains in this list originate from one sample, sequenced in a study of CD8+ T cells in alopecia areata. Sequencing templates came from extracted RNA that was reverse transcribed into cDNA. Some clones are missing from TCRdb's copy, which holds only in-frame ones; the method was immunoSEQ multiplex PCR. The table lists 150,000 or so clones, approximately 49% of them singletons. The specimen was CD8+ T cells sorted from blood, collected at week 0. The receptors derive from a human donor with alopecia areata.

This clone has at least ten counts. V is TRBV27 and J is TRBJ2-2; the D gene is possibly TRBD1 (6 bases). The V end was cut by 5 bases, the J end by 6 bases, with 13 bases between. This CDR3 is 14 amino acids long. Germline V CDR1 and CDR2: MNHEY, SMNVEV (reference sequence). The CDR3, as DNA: TGTGCCAGCAGTCCCTTAACAGGGTCCGGGGAGCTGTTTTTT. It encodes CASSPLTGSGELFF.

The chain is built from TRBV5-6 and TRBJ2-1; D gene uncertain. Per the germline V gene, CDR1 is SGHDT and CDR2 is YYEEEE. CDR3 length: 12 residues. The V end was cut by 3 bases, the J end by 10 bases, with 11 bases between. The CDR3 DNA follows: TGTGCCAGCAGCTCCCTCAGAAGGGAGCAGTTCTTC. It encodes CASSSLRREQFF. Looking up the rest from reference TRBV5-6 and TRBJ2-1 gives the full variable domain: DAGVTQSPTHLIKTRGQQVTLRCSPKSGHDTVSWYQQALGQGPQFIFQYYEEEERQRGNFPDRFSGHQFPNYSSELNVNALLLGDSALYLCASSSLRREQFFGPGTRLTVL.

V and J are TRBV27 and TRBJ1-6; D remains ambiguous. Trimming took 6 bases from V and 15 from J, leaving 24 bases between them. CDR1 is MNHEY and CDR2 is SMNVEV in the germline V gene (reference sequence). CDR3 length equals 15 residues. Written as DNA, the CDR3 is TGTGCCAGCAGAGACGGCACCCGCCATGGTGGGCGCCTCCACTTT. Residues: CASRDGTRHGGRLHF.

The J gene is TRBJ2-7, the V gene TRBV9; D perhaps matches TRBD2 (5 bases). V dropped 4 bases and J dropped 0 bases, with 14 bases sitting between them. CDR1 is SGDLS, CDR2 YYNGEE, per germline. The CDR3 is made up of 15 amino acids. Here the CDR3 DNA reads TGTGCCAGCAGCCAATCACCGGGGAGCTCCTACGAGCAGTACTTC. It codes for CASSQSPGSSYEQYF.

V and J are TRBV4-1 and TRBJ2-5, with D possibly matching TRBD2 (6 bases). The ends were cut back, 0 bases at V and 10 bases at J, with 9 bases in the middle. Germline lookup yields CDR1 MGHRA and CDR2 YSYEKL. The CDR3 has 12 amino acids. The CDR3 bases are TGCGCCAGCAGCCAAGATGGAGGGATCCAGTACTTC. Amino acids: CASSQDGGIQYF.

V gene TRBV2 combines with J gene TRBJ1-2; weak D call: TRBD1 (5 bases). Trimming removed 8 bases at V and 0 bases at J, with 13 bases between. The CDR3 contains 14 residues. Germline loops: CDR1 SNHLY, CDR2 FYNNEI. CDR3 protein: CASEGQNANYGYTF. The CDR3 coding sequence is TGTGCCAGCGAGGGGCAGAACGCTAACTATGGCTACACCTTC.

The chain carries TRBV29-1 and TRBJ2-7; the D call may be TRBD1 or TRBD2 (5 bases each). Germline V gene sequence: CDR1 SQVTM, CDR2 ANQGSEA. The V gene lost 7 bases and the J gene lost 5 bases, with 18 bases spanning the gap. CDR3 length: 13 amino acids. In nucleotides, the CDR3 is TGCAGCGGGTCGGACATTAACGGGGACGAGCAGTACTTC. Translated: CSGSDINGDEQYF.

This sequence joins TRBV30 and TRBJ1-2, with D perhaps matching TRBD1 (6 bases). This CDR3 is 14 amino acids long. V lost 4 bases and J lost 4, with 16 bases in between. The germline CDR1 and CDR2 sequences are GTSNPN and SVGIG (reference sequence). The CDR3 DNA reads TGTGCCTGGACCTCAGAGGGGGGTTTCTATGGCTACACCTTC. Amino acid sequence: CAWTSEGGFYGYTF.

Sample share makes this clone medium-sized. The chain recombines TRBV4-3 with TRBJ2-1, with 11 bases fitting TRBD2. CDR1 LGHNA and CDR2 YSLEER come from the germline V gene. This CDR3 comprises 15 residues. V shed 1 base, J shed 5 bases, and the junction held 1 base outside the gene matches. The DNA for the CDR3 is TGCGCCAGCAGCCAAGGACTAGCGGGGAACAATGAGCAGTTCTTC. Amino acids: CASSQGLAGNNEQFF.

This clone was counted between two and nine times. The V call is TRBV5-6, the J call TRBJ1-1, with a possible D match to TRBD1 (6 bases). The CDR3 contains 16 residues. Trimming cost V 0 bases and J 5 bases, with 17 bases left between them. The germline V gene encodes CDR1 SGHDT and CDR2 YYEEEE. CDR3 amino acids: CASSLGDEGDWTEAFF. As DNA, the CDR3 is TGTGCCAGCAGCTTGGGGGACGAGGGGGATTGGACTGAAGCTTTCTTT.

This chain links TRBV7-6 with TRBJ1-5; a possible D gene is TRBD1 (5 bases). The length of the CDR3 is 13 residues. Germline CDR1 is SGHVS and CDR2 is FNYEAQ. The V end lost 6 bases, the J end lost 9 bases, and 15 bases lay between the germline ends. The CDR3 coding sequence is TGTGCCAGCAGTGAGATAGGGACCCGGCCCCAGCATTTT. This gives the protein CASSEIGTRPQHF.

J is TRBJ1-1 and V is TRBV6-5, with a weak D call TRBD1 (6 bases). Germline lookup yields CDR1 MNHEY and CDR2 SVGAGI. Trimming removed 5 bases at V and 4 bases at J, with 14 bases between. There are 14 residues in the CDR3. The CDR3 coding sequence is TGTGCCAGCAGTCCGGGGGCGCTGGGCACTGAAGCTTTCTTT. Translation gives CASSPGALGTEAFF.

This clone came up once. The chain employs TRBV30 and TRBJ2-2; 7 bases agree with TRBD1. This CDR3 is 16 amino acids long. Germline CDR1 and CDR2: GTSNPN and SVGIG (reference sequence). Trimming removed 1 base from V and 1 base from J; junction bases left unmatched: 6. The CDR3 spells CAWSAYGTVNTGELFF. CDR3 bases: TGTGCCTGGAGTGCCTACGGGACAGTGAACACCGGGGAGCTGTTTTTT.

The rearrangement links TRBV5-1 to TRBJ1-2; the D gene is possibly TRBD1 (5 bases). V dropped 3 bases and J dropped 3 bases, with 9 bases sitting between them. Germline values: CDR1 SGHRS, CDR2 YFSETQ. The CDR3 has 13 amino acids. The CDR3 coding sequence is TGCGCCAGCAGCTCGGACACCCACTATGGCTACACCTTC. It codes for CASSSDTHYGYTF.

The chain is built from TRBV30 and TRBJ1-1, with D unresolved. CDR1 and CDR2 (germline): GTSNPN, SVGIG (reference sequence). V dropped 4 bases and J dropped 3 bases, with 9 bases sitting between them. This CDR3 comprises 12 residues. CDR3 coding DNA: TGTGCCTGGAACCCCGGGGACACTGAAGCTTTCTTT. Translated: CAWNPGDTEAFF.

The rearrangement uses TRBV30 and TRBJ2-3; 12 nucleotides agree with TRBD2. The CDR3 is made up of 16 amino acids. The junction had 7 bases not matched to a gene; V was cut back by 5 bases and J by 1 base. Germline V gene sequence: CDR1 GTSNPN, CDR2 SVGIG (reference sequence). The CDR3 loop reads CAWGSSGGAGTDTQYF. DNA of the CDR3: TGTGCCTGGGGCTCTAGCGGGGGGGCCGGCACAGATACGCAGTATTTT. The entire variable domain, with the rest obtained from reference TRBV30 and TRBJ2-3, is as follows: SQTIHQWPATLVQPVGSPLSLECTVEGTSNPNLYWYRQAAGRGLQLLFYSVGIGQISSEVPQNLSASRPQDRQFILSSKKLLLSDSGFYLCAWGSSGGAGTDTQYFGPGTRLTVL.

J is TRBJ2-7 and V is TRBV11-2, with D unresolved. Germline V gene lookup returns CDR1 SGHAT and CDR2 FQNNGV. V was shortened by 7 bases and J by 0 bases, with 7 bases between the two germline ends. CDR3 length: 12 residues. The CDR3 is CASTSSSYEQYF. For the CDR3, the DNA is TGTGCCAGCACCTCAAGCTCCTACGAGCAGTACTTC.

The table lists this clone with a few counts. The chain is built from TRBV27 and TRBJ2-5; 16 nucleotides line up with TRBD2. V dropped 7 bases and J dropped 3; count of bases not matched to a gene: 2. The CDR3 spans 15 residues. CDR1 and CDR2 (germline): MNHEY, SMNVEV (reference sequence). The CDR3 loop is CASTGTSGGEETQYF. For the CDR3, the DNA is TGTGCCAGCACCGGGACTAGCGGGGGGGAAGAGACCCAGTACTTC.

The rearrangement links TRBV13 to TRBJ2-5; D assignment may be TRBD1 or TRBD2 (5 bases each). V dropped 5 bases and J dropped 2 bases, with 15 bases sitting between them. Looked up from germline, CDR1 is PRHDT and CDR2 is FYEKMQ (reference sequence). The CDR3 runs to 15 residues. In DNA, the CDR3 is TGTGCCAGCAGCAACTCGCCGGGACCTCAAGAGACCCAGTACTTC. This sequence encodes CASSNSPGPQETQYF.

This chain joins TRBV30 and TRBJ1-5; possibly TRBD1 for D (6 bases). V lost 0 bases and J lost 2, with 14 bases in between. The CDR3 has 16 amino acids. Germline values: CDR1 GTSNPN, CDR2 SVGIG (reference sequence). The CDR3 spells CAWSVPRAGGNQPQHF. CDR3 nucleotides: TGTGCCTGGAGTGTCCCACGGGCAGGGGGCAATCAGCCCCAGCATTTT.

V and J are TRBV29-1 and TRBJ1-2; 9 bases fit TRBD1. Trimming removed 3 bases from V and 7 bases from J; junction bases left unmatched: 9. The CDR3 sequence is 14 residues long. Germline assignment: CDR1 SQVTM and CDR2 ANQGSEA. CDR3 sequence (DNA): TGCAGCGTTGACCCACAGGGGGCTGGATCTGGCTACACCTTC. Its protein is CSVDPQGAGSGYTF. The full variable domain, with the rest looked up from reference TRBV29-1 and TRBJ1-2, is SAVISQKPSRDICQRGTSLTIQCQVDSQVTMMFWYRQQPGQSLTLIATANQGSEATYESGFVIDKFPISRPNLTFSTLTVSNMSPEDSSIYLCSVDPQGAGSGYTFGSGTRLTVV.